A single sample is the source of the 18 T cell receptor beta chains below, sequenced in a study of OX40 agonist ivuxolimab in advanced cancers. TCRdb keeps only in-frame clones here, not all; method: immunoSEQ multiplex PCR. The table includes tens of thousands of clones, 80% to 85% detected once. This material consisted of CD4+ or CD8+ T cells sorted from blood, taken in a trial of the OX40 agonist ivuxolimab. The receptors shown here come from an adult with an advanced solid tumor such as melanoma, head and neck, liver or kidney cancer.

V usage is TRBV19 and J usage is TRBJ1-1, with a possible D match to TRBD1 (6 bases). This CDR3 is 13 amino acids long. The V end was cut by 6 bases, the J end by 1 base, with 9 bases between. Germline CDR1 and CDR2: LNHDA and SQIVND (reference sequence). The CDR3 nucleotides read TGTGCCAGTAGGCTGGACAGGAACACTGAAGCTTTCTTT. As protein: CASRLDRNTEAFF.

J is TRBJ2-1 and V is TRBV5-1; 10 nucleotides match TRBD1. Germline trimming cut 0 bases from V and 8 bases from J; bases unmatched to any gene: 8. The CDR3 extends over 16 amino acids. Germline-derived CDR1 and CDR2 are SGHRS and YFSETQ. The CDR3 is CASSLARDRGLDEQFF. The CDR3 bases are TGCGCCAGCAGCTTGGCCCGGGACAGGGGCCTAGATGAGCAGTTCTTC.

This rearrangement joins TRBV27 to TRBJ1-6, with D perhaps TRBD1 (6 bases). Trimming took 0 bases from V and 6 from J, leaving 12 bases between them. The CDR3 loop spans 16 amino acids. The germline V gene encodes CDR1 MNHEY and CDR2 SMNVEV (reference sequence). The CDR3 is CASSLSAGEGNSPLHF. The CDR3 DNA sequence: TGTGCCAGCAGTTTATCGGCAGGGGAGGGTAATTCACCCCTCCACTTT.

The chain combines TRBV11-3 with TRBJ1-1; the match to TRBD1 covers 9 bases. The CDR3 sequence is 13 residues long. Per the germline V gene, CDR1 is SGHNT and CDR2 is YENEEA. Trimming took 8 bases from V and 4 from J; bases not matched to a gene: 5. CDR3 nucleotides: TGTGCCAGCCACAGGGGGCGGGGCACTGAAGCTTTCTTT. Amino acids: CASHRGRGTEAFF.

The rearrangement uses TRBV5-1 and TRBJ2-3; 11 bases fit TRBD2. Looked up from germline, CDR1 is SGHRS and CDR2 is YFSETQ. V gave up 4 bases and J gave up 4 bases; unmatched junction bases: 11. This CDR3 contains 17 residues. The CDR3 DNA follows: TGCGCCAGCAGCCCTCAATTACTAGCGGGGGACCCAGATACGCAGTATTTT. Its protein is CASSPQLLAGDPDTQYF.

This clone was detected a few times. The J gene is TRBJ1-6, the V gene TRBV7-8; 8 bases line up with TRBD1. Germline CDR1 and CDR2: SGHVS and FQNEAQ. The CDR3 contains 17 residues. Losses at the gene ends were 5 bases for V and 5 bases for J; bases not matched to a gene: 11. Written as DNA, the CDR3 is TGTGCCAGCAGCCCCTATCGGGGACAGGTTAATAATTCACCCCTCCACTTT. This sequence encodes CASSPYRGQVNNSPLHF.

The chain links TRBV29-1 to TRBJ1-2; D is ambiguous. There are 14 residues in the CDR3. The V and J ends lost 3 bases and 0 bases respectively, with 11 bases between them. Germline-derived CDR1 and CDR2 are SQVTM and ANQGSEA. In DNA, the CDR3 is TGCAGCGTTGATCTATTACAGACTAACTATGGCTACACCTTC. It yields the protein CSVDLLQTNYGYTF.

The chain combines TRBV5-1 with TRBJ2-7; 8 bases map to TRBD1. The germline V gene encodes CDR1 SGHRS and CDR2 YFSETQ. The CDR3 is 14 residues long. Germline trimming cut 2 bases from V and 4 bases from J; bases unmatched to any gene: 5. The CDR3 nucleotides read TGCGCCAGCAGCTTAGGACAGGGTGGGTACGAGCAGTACTTC. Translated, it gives CASSLGQGGYEQYF.

The CDR3 nucleotides read TGTGCCAGCAGTTCTTGGAGGTACTATGGCTACACCTTC. Encoded protein: CASSSWRYYGYTF. The J gene is TRBJ1-2, the V gene TRBV5-6, with D unclear. V shed 5 bases and J shed 3 bases, with 11 bases lying between them. The germline V gene has CDR1 SGHDT and CDR2 YYEEEE. This CDR3 region has 13 residues.

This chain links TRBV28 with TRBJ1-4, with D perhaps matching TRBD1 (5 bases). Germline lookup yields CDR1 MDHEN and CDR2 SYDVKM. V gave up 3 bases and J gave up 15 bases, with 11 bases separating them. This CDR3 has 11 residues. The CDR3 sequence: CASSFRRGVFF. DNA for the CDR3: TGTGCCAGCAGTTTTCGGCGAGGGGTGTTTTTT.

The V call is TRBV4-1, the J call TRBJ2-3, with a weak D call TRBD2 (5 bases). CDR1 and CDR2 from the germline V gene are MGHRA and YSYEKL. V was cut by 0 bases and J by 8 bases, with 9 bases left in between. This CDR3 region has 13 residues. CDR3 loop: CASSQEPGGTQYF. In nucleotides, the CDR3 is TGCGCCAGCAGCCAAGAACCAGGAGGTACGCAGTATTTT.

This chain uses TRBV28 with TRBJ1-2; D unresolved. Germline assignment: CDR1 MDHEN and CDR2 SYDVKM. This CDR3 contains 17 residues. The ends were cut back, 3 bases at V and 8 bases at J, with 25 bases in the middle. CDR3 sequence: CASSFSLSATSSRGYTF. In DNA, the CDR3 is TGTGCCAGCAGTTTCTCCCTTTCGGCCACCTCCTCAAGGGGCTACACCTTC.

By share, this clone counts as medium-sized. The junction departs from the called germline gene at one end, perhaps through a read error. In DNA, the CDR3 is TGTGCTAGCAGCCAAACAGGAGAGGGAGAGACCCAGTACTTC. Its protein product is CASSQTGEGETQYF. The chain combines TRBV7-7 with TRBJ2-5; D is possibly TRBD1 or TRBD2 (5 bases each). CDR1 and CDR2 (germline): SSHAT, FNYEAQ (reference sequence). This CDR3 is built from 14 residues.

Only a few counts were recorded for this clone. The CDR3 DNA follows: TGTGCCATCAGTGGACAGGCAGCGAACTATGGCTACACCTTC. Translation: CAISGQAANYGYTF. V gene TRBV10-3 combines with J gene TRBJ1-2; tentatively, D is TRBD1 (6 bases). Germline CDR1 and CDR2: ENHRY and SYGVKD. This CDR3 has 14 amino acids. Between the trimmed V and J ends, which lost 4 bases and 2 bases, there was a span of 11 bases.

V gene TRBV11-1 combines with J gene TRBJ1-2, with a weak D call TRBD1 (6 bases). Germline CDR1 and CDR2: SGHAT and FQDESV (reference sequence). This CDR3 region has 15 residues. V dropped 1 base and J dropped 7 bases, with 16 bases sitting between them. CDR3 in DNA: TGTGCCAGCAGCTTAGGTACAGGGCGATCGAGTGGCTACACCTTC. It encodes CASSLGTGRSSGYTF.

CDR3 amino acids: CASSHASSTDTQYF. The CDR3 region has the DNA TGTGCCAGCAGCCACGCTTCTAGCACAGATACGCAGTATTTT. This chain uses TRBV4-2 with TRBJ2-3; the D is unclear. V was pared by 3 bases and J by 0 bases, with 7 bases between. This CDR3 has 14 residues. Germline V gene lookup returns CDR1 LGHNA and CDR2 YNFKEQ.

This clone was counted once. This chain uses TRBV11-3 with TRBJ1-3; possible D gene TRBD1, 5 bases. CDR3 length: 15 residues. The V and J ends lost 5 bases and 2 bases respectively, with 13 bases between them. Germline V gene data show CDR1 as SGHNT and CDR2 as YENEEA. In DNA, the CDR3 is TGTGCCAGCAGCCGCAGGGCTACTGCTGGAAACACCATATATTTT. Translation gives CASSRRATAGNTIYF.

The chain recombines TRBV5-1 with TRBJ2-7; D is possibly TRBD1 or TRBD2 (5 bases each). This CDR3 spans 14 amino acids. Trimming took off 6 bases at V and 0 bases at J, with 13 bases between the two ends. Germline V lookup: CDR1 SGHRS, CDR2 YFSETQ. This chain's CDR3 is CASTPGGGSYEQYF. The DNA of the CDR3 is TGCGCCAGCACACCAGGTGGGGGCTCCTACGAGCAGTACTTC.